This is a list of T cell receptor beta chains from one sample in a study of cytomegalovirus exposure and HLA in healthy donors. Assay used: immunoSEQ multiplex PCR; TCRdb lists only in-frame clones, some missing. The sample has roughly 120,000 clones; under 85% are singletons. The sequencing sample was made of PBMCs. Receptors were obtained from a woman in her thirties or forties in good health and CMV-seropositive. Each CDR3 is given without its conserved first and last residue.

j_call v_call cdr3_aa
TRBJ1-5 TRBV19 ASSQGVSNQPQH
TRBJ1-1 TRBV18 ASSWKEGTEAF
TRBJ2-1 TRBV2 ASSAGGEQF
TRBJ2-1 TRBV6-5 ASSFRQGRDNEQF
TRBJ2-5 TRBV28 ASSFSRTGTETQY
TRBJ1-2 TRBV5-6 ASILGQEYGYT
TRBJ1-5 TRBV5-6 ASSSLGESSNQPQH
TRBJ2-7 TRBV11-2 ASSSLGTNENEQY
TRBJ1-2 TRBV28 ATSQTNYGYT
TRBJ2-1 TRBV7-2 ASSLTGTSVNNEQF
TRBJ2-1 TRBV9 ASSVQRAFNNEQF
TRBJ2-1 TRBV11-2 ASRSPGGSSYNEQF
TRBJ2-7 TRBV5-1 ASSRTGGASYEQY